The 25 T cell receptor beta chains below come from one sample, sequenced in a study of T-cell reconstitution after alpha-beta-depleted transplantation in children. The TCRbeta library incorporated unique molecular identifiers. MiXCR was run by TCRdb on the PCR reads, yielding one entry per CDR3 protein. The sample consists of more than 200,000 distinct CDR3 sequences, approximately 8% of them appearing once. The sequencing used PBMCs, mostly from graft donor cells, collected 360 days after TCRalphabeta/CD19-depleted stem cell transplant. These receptors all come from a male patient aged 2 to 9 who had a stem cell transplant for acute myeloid leukemia, so the T cells may come from the graft donor.

The gene calls are TRBV12-3 or TRBV12-4 and TRBJ2-3; TRBD1 aligns across 7 bases. This CDR3 has 15 amino acids. J was trimmed by 6 bases and V by 6 bases; bases with no gene match: 12. DNA of the CDR3: TGTGCCAGCAGCCCCCCGGACAGGCTCAGGGATACGCAGTATTTT. Translating it yields CASSPPDRLRDTQYF.

There are many counts of this clonotype. This chain links TRBV28 with TRBJ2-2; 12 bases are a match to TRBD2. Trimming cost V 8 bases and J 6 bases; bases outside gene matches: 7. From germline, CDR1 is MDHEN and CDR2 SYDVKM. The CDR3 is 15 residues long. The CDR3 loop is CASGLAGGPAGELFF. The CDR3 DNA sequence: TGTGCCAGCGGGCTAGCGGGAGGGCCGGCCGGGGAGCTGTTTTTT.

This clonotype was counted a few times. CDR3 in amino acids: CASSLSAGFQQYV. The DNA of the CDR3 is TGTGCCAGCAGCTTAAGTGCGGGGTTTCAGCAGTACGTC. V gene TRBV7-6 combines with J gene TRBJ2-7, with D possibly matching TRBD2 (6 bases). Germline CDR1 reads SGHVS; CDR2 reads FNYEAQ. V lost 2 bases and J lost 8, with 13 bases in between. The CDR3 is 13 residues long.

The V gene is TRBV20-1, the J gene TRBJ2-1; weak D call: TRBD2 (7 bases). Per germline, CDR1 DFQATT and CDR2 SNEGSKA (reference sequence). The CDR3 totals 17 residues. V was pared by 3 bases and J by 0 bases, with 18 bases between. CDR3 in DNA: TGCAGTGCTAGGGGGGCGGGAGCGGTTAGCTCCTACAATGAGCAGTTCTTC. It encodes CSARGAGAVSSYNEQFF.

The V call is TRBV20-1, the J call TRBJ2-7, with 7 bases lining up with TRBD2. Looked up from germline, CDR1 is DFQATT and CDR2 is SNEGSKA (reference sequence). After removal of 0 bases from V and 4 bases from J, the junction contained 9 bases not matched to a gene. This CDR3 is built from 15 residues. CDR3 in amino acids: CSARDTGRGTYEQYF. The CDR3 DNA follows: TGCAGTGCTAGAGATACGGGGAGGGGTACGTACGAGCAGTACTTC.

The CDR3 DNA is TGCAGCGCGACGACAGTAGAGACCCAGTACTTC. Translation: CSATTVETQYF. V gene TRBV20-1 combines with J gene TRBJ2-5, with D possibly TRBD1 on 5 matching bases. The CDR3 has 11 residues. Germline V lookup: CDR1 DFQATT, CDR2 SNEGSKA (reference sequence).

The chain joins TRBV12-3 or TRBV12-4 to TRBJ2-1; the D is unclear. The CDR3 spans 11 residues. V was trimmed by 7 bases and J by 7 bases, leaving 8 bases between them. CDR3 residues: CASKTGNEQFF. The CDR3 coding sequence is TGTGCCAGCAAGACTGGTAATGAGCAGTTCTTC.

This clonotype occurred many times. The chain has TRBV10-3 and TRBJ2-7; 7 nucleotides match TRBD2. Germline V gene lookup returns CDR1 ENHRY and CDR2 SYGVKD. V dropped 7 bases and J dropped 9; count of bases not matched to a gene: 15. This CDR3 spans 14 amino acids. CDR3 DNA: TGTGCCATCACTCCAGGGACTAAATCAGCTCGGCAGTACTTC. Protein: CAITPGTKSARQYF.

Only a few counts were recorded for this clonotype. The CDR3 nucleotides are TGTGCCAGCAGCCCGGGACACACAGGGGGTTCCAATGAAAAACTGTTTTTT. Protein sequence: CASSPGHTGGSNEKLFF. The rearrangement uses TRBV5-4 and TRBJ1-4; 8 bases agree with TRBD1. The CDR3 sequence is 17 residues long. Germline CDR1 is SGHNT and CDR2 is YYREEE (reference sequence). J lost 5 bases, V lost 4 bases, and 13 bases had no gene match.

This clonotype was found a few times. The rearrangement joins TRBV6-2 or TRBV6-3 to TRBJ2-1; possibly TRBD2 for D (6 bases). The V end lost 4 bases, the J end lost 7 bases, and 11 bases lay between the germline ends. The CDR3 totals 13 residues. Germline loops: CDR1 MNHEY, CDR2 SVGEGT. CDR3 loop: CASSSLARNEQFF. DNA of the CDR3: TGTGCCAGCAGTTCACTAGCTCGAAATGAGCAGTTCTTC.

The rearrangement links TRBV12-3 or TRBV12-4 to TRBJ2-7, with no clear D. Trimming removed 5 bases at V and 2 bases at J, with 13 bases between. There are 14 residues in the CDR3. The CDR3 DNA reads as TGTGCCAGCAGTCCAAGGACCGTTCCCTACGAGCAGTACTTC. Amino acids: CASSPRTVPYEQYF.

The chain combines TRBV25-1 with TRBJ2-3, with D possibly matching TRBD2 (5 bases). The V gene lost 8 bases and the J gene lost 3 bases, with 12 bases spanning the gap. Germline V gene sequence: CDR1 MGHDK, CDR2 SYGVNS. The CDR3 length is 13 residues. CDR3 loop: CASPSRGTDTQYF. CDR3 sequence (DNA): TGTGCCAGCCCGAGCCGAGGGACAGATACGCAGTATTTT.

Only a few counts were recorded for this clonotype. The rearrangement joins TRBV7-9 to TRBJ1-5; D is unclear. Looked up from germline, CDR1 is SEHNR and CDR2 is FQNEAQ (reference sequence). Trimming shortened V by 2 bases and J by 6 bases, and 11 bases separated the two germline ends. The CDR3 totals 14 residues. The CDR3 region is CASSLIGSSQPQHF. The CDR3 DNA reads as TGTGCCAGCAGCTTAATAGGGTCGAGTCAGCCCCAGCATTTT.

This clonotype was observed a handful of times. V gene TRBV14 combines with J gene TRBJ2-1, with a possible D match to TRBD1 (6 bases). V lost 0 bases to trimming and J lost 8 bases, with 14 bases between them. The CDR3 loop spans 15 amino acids. The germline CDR1 and CDR2 sequences are SGHDN and FVKESK. The CDR3 coding sequence is TGTGCCAGCAGCCAAGATACCCTCGCAGGGGATGAGCAGTTCTTC. Amino acid sequence: CASSQDTLAGDEQFF.

This clonotype was found many times. The J gene is TRBJ2-2, the V gene TRBV6-5; the match to TRBD2 covers 7 bases. Per germline, CDR1 MNHEY and CDR2 SVGAGI. The CDR3 extends over 14 amino acids. The V segment lost 0 bases and the J segment 7 bases; nucleotides outside the gene matches: 2. CDR3 residues: CASSYSTSLGELFF. The DNA of the CDR3 is TGTGCCAGCAGTTACTCGACTAGCCTCGGGGAGCTGTTTTTT.

This clonotype was detected only a few times. The chain uses TRBV5-1 and TRBJ2-5; D unclear. V lost 5 bases, J lost 1 base, and 15 bases lay in between. The length of the CDR3 is 15 residues. CDR1 and CDR2 (germline): SGHRS, YFSETQ. The DNA of the CDR3 is TGCGCCAGCAGAGGATTTCTAGAAACCCAAGAGACCCAGTACTTC. It is translated as CASRGFLETQETQYF.

V is TRBV29-1 and J is TRBJ2-2, with TRBD1 matching 9 bases. The ends lost 4 bases at V and 3 bases at J; junction bases unmatched: 9. Looked up from germline, CDR1 is SQVTM and CDR2 is ANQGSEA. The CDR3 is 16 amino acids. The CDR3 DNA is TGCAGCGTTGCAACAGGGGGCGCGGAATACACCGGGGAGCTGTTTTTT. This translates into CSVATGGAEYTGELFF.

The chain carries TRBV7-2 and TRBJ1-5; TRBD1 is a possible D gene (5 bases). Trimming removed 5 bases at V and 5 bases at J, with 13 bases between. Germline V gives CDR1 SGHTA, CDR2 FQGNSA. The CDR3 is 14 residues long. CDR3 DNA sequence: TGTGCCAGCAGCCCCAGGGAAGATCATCAGCCCCAGCATTTT. This translates into CASSPREDHQPQHF.

For the CDR3, the DNA is TGTGCCAGCAGTAAGACTAGATCTAGTGAGCAGTTCTTC. Protein: CASSKTRSSEQFF. This sequence joins TRBV11-3 and TRBJ2-1; D is perhaps TRBD2 (6 bases). This CDR3 is built from 13 residues. Trimming took off 6 bases at V and 9 bases at J, with 15 bases between the two ends. The germline CDR1 and CDR2 sequences are SGHNT and YENEEA.

In its sample, this clonotype was seen many times. The DNA for the CDR3 is TGCGCCAGCAGCTTGGCCGGGACTAGGGATGAGCAGTTCTTC. Translating gives CASSLAGTRDEQFF. The rearrangement uses TRBV5-1 and TRBJ2-1; 8 bases are a match to TRBD2. From germline, CDR1 is SGHRS and CDR2 YFSETQ. The CDR3 runs to 14 residues. V shed 0 bases, J shed 8 bases, and the junction held 4 bases outside the gene matches.

The chain recombines TRBV18 with TRBJ2-5, with D unresolved. The CDR3 has 12 residues. Trimming cost V 5 bases and J 5 bases, with 9 bases left between them. The germline V gene has CDR1 KGHSH and CDR2 LQKENI. CDR3 coding DNA: TGTGCCAGCTCATCCAGGCGGGAGACCCAGTACTTC. This gives the protein CASSSRRETQYF.

This clonotype came up once. J is TRBJ1-4 and V is TRBV4-1; 9 nucleotides line up with TRBD1. J was trimmed by 10 bases and V by 0 bases; bases with no gene match: 6. The CDR3 spans 15 residues. CDR1 and CDR2 (germline): MGHRA, YSYEKL. As DNA, the CDR3 is TGCGCCAGCAGCCAAGATTACAGGGGGCGCGGAAAACTGTTTTTT. Residues: CASSQDYRGRGKLFF.

There are a few counts of this clonotype. The chain recombines TRBV6-5 with TRBJ2-2; D ambiguous. The CDR3 contains 15 residues. The V end was cut by 0 bases, the J end by 2 bases, with 7 bases between. CDR1 and CDR2 (germline): MNHEY, SVGAGI. CDR3 coding DNA: TGTGCCAGCAGTTACTCGAACCGAAACACCGGGGAGCTGTTTTTT. Translating it yields CASSYSNRNTGELFF.

This clonotype occurred many times. CDR3 loop: CASSLGSLAGGLNEQFF. The CDR3 region has the DNA TGTGCCAGCAGCTTAGGAAGTCTAGCGGGGGGCCTCAATGAGCAGTTCTTC. The genes are TRBV11-3 and TRBJ2-1, with TRBD2 identical over 11 bases. Germline-derived CDR1 and CDR2 are SGHNT and YENEEA. This CDR3 has 17 amino acids. V was clipped by 1 base and J by 6 bases; unmatched bases: 8.

CDR3 region: CASSLGTVGEMTETQYF. DNA for the CDR3: TGCGCCAGCAGCTTGGGGACGGTCGGGGAAATGACGGAGACCCAGTACTTC. The V gene is TRBV5-1, the J gene TRBJ2-5; D may be TRBD2 (5 bases). V lost 0 bases, J lost 5 bases, and 20 bases lay in between. The length of the CDR3 is 17 residues. In germline, CDR1 is SGHRS, CDR2 YFSETQ.